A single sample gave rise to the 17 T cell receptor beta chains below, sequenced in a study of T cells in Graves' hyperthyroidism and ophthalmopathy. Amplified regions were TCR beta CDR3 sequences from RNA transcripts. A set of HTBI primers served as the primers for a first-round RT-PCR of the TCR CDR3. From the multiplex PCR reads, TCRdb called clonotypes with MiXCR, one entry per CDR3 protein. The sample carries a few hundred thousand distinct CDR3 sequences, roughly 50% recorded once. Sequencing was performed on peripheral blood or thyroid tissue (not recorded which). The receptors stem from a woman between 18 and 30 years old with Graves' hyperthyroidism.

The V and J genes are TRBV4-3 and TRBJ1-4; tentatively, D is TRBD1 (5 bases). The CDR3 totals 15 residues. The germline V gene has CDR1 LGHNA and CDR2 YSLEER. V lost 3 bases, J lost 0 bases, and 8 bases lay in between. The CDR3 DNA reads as TGCGCCAGCAGCCAGATACAGGCAACTAATGAAAAACTGTTTTTT. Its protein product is CASSQIQATNEKLFF.

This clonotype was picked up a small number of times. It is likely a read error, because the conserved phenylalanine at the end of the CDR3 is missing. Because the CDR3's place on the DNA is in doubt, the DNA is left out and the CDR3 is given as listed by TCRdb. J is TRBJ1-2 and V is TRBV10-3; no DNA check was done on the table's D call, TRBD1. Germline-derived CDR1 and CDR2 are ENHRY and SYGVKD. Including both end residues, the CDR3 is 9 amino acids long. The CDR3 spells CAISLGQAS.

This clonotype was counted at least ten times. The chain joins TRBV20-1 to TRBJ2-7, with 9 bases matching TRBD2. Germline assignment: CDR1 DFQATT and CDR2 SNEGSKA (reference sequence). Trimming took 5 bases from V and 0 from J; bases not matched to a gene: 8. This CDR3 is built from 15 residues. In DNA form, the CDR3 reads TGCAGTGCTCCGATCTGGCGGGAGGGCTCCTACGAGCAGTACTTC. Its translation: CSAPIWREGSYEQYF.

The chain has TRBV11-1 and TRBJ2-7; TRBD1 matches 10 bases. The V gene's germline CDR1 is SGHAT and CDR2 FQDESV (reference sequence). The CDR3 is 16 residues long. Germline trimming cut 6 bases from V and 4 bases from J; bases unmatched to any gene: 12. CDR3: CASSSWTDRGAYEQYF. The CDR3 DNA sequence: TGTGCCAGCAGTTCCTGGACGGACAGGGGGGCGTACGAGCAGTACTTC.

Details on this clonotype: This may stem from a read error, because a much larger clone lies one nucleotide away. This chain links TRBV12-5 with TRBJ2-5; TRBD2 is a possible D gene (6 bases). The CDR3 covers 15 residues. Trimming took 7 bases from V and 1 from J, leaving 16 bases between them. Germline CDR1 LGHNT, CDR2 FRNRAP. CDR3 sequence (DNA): TGTGCTAGTGATTTCGGACCGACTAGCCAAGAGACCCAGTACTTC. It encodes CASDFGPTSQETQYF.

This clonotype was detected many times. CDR3 in amino acids: CASSVGDGSYEQYF. In DNA form, the CDR3 reads TGTGCCAGCAGCGTAGGGGACGGATCCTACGAGCAGTACTTC. V gene TRBV9 combines with J gene TRBJ2-7; either TRBD1 or TRBD2 may supply D (5 bases each). Trimming cost V 0 bases and J 1 base, with 8 bases left between them. CDR1 is SGDLS and CDR2 is YYNGEE in the germline V gene. The CDR3 sequence is 14 residues long.

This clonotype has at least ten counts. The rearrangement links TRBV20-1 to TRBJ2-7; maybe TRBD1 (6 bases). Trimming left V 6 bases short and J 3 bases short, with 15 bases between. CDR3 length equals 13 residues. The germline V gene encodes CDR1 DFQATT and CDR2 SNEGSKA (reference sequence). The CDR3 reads CSALQGRGYEQYF. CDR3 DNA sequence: TGCAGTGCCTTACAGGGCAGAGGCTACGAGCAGTACTTC.

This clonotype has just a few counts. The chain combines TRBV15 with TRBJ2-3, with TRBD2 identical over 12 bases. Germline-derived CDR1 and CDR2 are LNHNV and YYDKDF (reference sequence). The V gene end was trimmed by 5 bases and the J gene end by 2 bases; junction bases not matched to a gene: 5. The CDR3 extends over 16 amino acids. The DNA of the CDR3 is TGTGCCACCAGCCCCCGACTAGCGGGAGTCACAGATACGCAGTATTTT. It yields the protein CATSPRLAGVTDTQYF. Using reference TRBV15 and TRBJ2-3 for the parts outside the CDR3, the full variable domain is DAMVIQNPRYQVTQFGKPVTLSCSQTLNHNVMYWYQQKSSQAPKLLFHYYDKDFNNEADTPDNFQSRRPNTSFCFLDIRSPGLGDTAMYLCATSPRLAGVTDTQYFGPGTRLTVL.

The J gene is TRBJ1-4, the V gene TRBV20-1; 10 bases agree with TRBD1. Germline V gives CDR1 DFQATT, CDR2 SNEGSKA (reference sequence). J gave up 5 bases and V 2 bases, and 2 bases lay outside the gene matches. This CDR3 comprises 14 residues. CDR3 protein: CSARLTGGNEKLFF. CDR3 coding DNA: TGCAGTGCTAGATTGACAGGGGGCAATGAAAAACTGTTTTTT.

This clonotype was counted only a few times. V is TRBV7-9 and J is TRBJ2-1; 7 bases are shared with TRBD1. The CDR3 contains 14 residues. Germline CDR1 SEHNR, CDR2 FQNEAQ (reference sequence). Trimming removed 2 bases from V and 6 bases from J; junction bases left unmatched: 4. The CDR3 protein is CASSLTGESNEQFF. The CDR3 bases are TGTGCCAGCAGCTTAACAGGGGAGAGCAATGAGCAGTTCTTC.

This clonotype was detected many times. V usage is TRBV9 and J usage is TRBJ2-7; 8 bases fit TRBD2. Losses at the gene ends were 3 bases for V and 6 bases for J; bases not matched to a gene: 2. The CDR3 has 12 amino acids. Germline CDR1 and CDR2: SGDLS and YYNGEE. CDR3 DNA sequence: TGTGCCAGCAGCGGCCGGGAGGGCGAGCAGTACTTC. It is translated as CASSGREGEQYF. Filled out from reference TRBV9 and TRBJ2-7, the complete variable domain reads DSGVTQTPKHLITATGQRVTLRCSPRSGDLSVYWYQQSLDQGLQFLIQYYNGEERAKGNILERFSAQQFPDLHSELNLSSLELGDSALYFCASSGREGEQYFGPGTRLTVT.

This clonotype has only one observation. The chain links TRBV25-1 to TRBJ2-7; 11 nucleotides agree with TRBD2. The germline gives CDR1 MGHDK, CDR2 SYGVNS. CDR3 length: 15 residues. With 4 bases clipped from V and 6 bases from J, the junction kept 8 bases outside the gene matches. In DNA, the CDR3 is TGTGCCAGCAGTGTTATAGCGGGAGGGCCGGGCGAGCAGTACTTC. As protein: CASSVIAGGPGEQYF.

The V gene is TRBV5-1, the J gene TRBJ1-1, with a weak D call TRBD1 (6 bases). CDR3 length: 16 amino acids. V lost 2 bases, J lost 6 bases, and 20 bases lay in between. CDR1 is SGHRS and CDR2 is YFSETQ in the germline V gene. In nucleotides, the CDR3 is TGCGCCAGCAGCTTAGTTACGGGGGGGCCTAACGCTGAAGCTTTCTTT. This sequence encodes CASSLVTGGPNAEAFF.

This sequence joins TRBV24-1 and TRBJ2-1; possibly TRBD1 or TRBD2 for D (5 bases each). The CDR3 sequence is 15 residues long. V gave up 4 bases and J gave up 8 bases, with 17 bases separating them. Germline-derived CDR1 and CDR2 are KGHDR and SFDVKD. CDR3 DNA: TGTGCCACCAGTGAAAAATGGGGACGGGTCTATGAGCAGTTCTTC. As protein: CATSEKWGRVYEQFF.

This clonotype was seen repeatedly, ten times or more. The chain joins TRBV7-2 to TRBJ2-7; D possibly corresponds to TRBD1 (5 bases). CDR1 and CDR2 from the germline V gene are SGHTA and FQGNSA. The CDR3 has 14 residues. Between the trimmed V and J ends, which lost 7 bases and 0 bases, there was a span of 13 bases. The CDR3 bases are TGTGCCAGCATCGCGGACACAATCTCCTACGAGCAGTACTTC. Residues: CASIADTISYEQYF.

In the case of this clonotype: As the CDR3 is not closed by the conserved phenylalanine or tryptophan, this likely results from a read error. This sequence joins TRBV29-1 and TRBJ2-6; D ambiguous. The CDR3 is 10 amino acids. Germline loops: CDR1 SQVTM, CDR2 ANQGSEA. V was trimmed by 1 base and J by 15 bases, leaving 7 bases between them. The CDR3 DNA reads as TGCAGCGTTGAAGGACACGACCTGACTTCC. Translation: CSVEGHDLTS.

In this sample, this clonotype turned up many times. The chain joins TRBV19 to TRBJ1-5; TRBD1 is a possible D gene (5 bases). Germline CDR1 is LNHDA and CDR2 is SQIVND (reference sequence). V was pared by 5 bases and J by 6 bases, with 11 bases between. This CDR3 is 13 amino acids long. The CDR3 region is CASSAQGGQPQHF. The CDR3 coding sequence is TGTGCCAGTAGTGCTCAGGGAGGTCAGCCCCAGCATTTT.